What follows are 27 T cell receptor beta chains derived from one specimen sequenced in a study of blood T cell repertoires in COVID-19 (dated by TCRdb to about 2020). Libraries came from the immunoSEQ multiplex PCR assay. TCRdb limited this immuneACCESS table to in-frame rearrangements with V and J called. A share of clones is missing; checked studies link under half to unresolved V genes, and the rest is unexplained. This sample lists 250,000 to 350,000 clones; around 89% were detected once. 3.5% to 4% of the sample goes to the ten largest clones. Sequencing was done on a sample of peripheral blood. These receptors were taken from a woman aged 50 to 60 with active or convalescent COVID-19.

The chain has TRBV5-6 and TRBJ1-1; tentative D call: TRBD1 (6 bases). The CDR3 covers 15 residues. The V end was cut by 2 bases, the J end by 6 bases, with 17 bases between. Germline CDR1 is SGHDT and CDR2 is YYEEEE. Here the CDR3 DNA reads TGTGCCAGCAGCTTTCGACCACCTCGGACAGCTGAAGCTTTCTTT. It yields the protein CASSFRPPRTAEAFF.

The CDR3 DNA reads TGTGCCAGCAGCGCTTTGGGACAAGATAATACGCAGTATTTT. It translates to CASSALGQDNTQYF. The gene calls are TRBV9 and TRBJ2-3, with a tentative D call TRBD1 (6 bases). The V end was cut by 3 bases, the J end by 7 bases, with 15 bases between. Per the germline V gene, CDR1 is SGDLS and CDR2 is YYNGEE. CDR3 size: 14 residues.

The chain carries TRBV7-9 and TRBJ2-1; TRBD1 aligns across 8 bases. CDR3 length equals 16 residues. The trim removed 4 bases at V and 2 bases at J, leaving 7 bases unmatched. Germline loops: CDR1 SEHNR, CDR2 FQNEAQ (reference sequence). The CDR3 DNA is TGTGCCAGCAGCTGGTTCCGGGACAGGCCCTACAATGAGCAGTTCTTC. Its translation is CASSWFRDRPYNEQFF.

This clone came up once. CDR3 in amino acids: CAWSGQGYTEAFF. The CDR3 DNA sequence: TGTGCCTGGAGTGGGCAGGGATACACTGAAGCTTTCTTT. The J gene is TRBJ1-1, the V gene TRBV30, with D possibly matching TRBD1 (5 bases). The CDR3 covers 13 residues. V dropped 1 base and J dropped 3 bases, with 9 bases sitting between them. Germline assignment: CDR1 GTSNPN and CDR2 SVGIG (reference sequence).

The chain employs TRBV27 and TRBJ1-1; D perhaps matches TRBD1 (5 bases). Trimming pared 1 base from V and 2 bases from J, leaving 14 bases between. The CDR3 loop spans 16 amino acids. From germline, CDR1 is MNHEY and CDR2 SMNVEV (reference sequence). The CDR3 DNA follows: TGTGCCAGCAGTTTATTCGGCGGCAGGGCAAACACTGAAGCTTTCTTT. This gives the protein CASSLFGGRANTEAFF.

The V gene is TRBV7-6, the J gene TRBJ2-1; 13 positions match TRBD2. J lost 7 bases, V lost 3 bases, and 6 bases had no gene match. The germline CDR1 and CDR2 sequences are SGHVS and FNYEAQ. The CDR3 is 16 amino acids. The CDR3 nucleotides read TGTGCCAGCAGCTTCACCGGGACTAGCGGGACTAATGAGCAGTTCTTC. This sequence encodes CASSFTGTSGTNEQFF.

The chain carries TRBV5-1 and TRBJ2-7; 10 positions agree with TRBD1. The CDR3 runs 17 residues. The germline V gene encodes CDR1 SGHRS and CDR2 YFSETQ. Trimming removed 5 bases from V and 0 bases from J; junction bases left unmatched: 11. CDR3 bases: TGCGCCAGCAGTCCGGGACAGGGGACTATTTACTCCTACGAGCAGTACTTC. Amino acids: CASSPGQGTIYSYEQYF.

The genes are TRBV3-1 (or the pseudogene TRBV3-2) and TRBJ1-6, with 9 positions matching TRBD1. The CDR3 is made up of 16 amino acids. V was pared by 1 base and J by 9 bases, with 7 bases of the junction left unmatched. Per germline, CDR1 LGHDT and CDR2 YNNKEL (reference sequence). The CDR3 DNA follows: TGTGCCAGCAGCCAAGGGTGGGGACAGGGTCTTTCACCCCTCCACTTT. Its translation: CASSQGWGQGLSPLHF.

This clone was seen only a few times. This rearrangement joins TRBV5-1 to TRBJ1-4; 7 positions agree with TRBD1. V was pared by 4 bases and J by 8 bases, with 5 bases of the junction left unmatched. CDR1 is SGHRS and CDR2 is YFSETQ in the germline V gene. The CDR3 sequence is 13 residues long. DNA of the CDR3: TGCGCCAGCAGCCGACAGGGAAACGAAAAACTGTTTTTT. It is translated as CASSRQGNEKLFF.

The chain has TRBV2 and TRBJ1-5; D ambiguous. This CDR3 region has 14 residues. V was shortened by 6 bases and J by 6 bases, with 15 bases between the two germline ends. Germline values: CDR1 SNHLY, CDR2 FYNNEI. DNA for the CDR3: TGTGCCAGCAGGGGCCCCGCGATTTCTCAGCCCCAGCATTTT. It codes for CASRGPAISQPQHF.

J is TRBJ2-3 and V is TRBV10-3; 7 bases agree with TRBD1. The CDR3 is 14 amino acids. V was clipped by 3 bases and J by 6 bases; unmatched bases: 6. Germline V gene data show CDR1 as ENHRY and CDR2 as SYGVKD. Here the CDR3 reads CAISERQGVDTQYF. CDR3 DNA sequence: TGTGCCATCAGTGAAAGGCAGGGGGTGGATACGCAGTATTTT.

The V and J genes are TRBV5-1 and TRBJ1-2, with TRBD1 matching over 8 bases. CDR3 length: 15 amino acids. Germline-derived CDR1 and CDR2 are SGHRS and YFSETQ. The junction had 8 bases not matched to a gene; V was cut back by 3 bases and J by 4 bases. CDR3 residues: CASSSQGEWSYGYTF. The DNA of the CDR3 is TGCGCCAGCAGCTCACAGGGGGAGTGGAGCTATGGCTACACCTTC.

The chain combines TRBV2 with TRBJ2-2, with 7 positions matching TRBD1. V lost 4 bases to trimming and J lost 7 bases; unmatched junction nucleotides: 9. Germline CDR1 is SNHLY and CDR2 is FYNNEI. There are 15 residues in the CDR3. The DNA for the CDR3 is TGTGCCAGCAGTGGAACAGGGGTACGGCTCGGGGAGCTGTTTTTT. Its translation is CASSGTGVRLGELFF.

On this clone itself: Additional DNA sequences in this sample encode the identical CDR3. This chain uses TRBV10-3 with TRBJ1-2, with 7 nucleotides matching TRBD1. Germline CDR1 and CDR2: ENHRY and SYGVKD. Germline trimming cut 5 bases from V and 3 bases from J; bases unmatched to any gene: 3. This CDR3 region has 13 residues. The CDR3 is CAISLDRDYGYTF. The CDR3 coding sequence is TGTGCCATCAGTCTCGACAGGGACTATGGCTACACCTTC.

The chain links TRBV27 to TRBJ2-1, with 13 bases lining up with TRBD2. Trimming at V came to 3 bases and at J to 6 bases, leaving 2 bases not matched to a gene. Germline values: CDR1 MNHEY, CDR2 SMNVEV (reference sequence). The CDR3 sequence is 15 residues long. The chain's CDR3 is CASSFTSGGANEQFF. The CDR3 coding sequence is TGTGCCAGCAGTTTTACTAGCGGGGGGGCCAATGAGCAGTTCTTC.

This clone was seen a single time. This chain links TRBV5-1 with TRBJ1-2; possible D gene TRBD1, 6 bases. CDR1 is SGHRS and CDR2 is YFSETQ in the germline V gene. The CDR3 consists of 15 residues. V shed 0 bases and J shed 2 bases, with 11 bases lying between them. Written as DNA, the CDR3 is TGCGCCAGCAGCTTGGCCGACAGGCGGAACTATGGCTACACCTTC. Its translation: CASSLADRRNYGYTF.

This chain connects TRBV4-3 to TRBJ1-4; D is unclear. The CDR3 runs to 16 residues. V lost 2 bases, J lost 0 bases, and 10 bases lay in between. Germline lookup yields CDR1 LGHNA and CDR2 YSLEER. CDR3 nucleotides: TGCGCCAGCAGCCAAAGTGAAACAGCAACTAATGAAAAACTGTTTTTT. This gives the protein CASSQSETATNEKLFF.

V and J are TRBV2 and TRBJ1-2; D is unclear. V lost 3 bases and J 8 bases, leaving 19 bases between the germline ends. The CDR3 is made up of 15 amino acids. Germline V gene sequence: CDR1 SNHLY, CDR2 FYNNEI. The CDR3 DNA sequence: TGTGCCAGCAGTGATTCCGCTTTGGCCCCGGGAGGCTACACCTTC. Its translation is CASSDSALAPGGYTF.

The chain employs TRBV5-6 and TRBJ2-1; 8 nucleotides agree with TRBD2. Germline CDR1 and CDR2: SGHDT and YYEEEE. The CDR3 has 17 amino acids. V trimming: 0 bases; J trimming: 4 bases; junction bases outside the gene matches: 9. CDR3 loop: CASSLGGERGRYNEQFF. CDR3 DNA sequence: TGTGCCAGCAGCTTGGGAGGTGAGCGGGGGAGATACAATGAGCAGTTCTTC.

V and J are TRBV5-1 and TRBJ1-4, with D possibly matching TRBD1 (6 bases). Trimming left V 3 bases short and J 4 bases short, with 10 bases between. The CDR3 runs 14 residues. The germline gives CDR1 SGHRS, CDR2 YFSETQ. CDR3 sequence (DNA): TGCGCCAGCAGCTCGGACAGCCGTAATGAAAAACTGTTTTTT. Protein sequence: CASSSDSRNEKLFF.

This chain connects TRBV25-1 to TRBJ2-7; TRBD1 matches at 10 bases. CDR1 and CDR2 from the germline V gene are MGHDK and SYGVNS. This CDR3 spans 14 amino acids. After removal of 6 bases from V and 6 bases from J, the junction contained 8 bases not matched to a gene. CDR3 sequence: CASRGTGTGAEQYF. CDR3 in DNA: TGTGCCAGCAGGGGCACTGGGACAGGGGCCGAGCAGTACTTC.

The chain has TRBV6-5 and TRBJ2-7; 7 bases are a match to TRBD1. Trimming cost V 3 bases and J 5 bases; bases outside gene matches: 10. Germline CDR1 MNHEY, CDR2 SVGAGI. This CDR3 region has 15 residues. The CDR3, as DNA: TGTGCCAGCAGTTATACAGGGGCCCCCCTGAACGAGCAGTACTTC. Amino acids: CASSYTGAPLNEQYF.

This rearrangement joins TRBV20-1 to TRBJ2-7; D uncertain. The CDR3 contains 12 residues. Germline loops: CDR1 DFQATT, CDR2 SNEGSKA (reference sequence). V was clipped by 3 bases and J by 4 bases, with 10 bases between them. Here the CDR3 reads CSASGGVYEQYF. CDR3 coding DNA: TGCAGTGCTAGTGGCGGAGTTTACGAGCAGTACTTC.

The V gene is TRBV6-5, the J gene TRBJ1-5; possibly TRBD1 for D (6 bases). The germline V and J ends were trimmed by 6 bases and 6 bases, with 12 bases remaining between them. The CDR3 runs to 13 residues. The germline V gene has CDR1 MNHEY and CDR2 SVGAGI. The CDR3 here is CASSGQQGQPQHF. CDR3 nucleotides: TGTGCCAGCAGCGGACAGCAGGGTCAGCCCCAGCATTTT.

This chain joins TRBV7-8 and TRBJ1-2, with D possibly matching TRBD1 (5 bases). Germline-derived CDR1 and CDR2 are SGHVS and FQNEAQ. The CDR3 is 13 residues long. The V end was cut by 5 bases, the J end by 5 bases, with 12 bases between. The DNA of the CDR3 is TGTGCCAGCAGCCCCGGGGGAGGGTATGGCTACACCTTC. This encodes CASSPGGGYGYTF.

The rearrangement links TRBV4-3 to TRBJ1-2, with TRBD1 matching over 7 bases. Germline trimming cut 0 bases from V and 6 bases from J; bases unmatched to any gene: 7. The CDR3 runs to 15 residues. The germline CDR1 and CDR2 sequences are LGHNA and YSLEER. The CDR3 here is CASSQDPTGSNGYTF. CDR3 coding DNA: TGCGCCAGCAGCCAAGACCCGACAGGGAGTAATGGCTACACCTTC.

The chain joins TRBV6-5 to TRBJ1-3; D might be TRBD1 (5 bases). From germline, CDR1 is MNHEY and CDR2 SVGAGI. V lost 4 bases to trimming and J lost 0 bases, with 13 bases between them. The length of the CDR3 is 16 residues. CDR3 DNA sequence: TGTGCCAGCAGTTTTAACTACAGGCGCTCTGGAAACACCATATATTTT. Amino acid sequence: CASSFNYRRSGNTIYF.